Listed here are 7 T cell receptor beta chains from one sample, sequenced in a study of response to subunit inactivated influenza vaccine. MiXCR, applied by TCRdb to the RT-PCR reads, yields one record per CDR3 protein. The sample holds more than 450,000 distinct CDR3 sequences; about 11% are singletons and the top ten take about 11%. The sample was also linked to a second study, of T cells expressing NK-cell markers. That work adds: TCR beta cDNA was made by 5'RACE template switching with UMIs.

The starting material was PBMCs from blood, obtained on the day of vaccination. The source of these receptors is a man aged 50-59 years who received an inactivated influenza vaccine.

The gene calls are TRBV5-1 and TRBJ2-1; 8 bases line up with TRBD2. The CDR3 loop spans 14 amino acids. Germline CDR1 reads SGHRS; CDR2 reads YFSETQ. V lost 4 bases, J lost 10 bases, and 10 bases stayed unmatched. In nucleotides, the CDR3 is TGCGCCAGCAGCCGCCGGGGGGGGATTTGGGAGCAGTTCTTC. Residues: CASSRRGGIWEQFF.

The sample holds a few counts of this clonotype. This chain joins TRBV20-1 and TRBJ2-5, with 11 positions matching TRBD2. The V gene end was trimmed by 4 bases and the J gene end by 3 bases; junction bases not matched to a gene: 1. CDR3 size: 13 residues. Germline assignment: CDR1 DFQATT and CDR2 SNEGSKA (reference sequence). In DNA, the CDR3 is TGCAGTGCTACTAGCGGGGGGAAAGAGACCCAGTACTTC. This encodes CSATSGGKETQYF.

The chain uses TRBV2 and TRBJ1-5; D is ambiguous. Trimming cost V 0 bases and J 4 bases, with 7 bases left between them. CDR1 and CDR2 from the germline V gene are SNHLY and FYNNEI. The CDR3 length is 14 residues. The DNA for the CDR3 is TGTGCCAGCAGTGAAGCGCACGGTAATCAGCCCCAGCATTTT. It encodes CASSEAHGNQPQHF.

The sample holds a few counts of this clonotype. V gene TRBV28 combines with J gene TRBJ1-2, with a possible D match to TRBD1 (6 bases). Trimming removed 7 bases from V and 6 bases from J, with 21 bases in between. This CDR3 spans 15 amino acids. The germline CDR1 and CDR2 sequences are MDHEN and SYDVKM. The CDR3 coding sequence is TGTGCCAGCAACCCTCTAATTACCAACAGGGATGGCTACACCTTC. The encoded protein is CASNPLITNRDGYTF.

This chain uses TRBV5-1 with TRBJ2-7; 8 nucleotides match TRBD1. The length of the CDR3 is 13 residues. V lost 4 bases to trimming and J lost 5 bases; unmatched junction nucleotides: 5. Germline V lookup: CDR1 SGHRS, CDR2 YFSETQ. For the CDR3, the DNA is TGCGCCAGCAGCGACCAGGGGGCTGACGAGCAGTACTTC. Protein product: CASSDQGADEQYF.

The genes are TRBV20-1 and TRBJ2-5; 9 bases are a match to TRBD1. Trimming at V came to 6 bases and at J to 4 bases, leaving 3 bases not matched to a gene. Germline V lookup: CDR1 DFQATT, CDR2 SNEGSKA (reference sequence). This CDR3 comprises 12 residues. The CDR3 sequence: CSAPGQGETQYF. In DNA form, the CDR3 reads TGCAGTGCCCCGGGACAGGGAGAGACCCAGTACTTC.

The CDR3: CASSLGGLAGSQFF. DNA for the CDR3: TGTGCCAGCAGCTTAGGCGGCCTAGCGGGATCGCAGTTCTTC. The V and J genes are TRBV7-2 and TRBJ2-1; 9 bases are a match to TRBD2. The ends lost 1 base at V and 12 bases at J; junction bases unmatched: 7. The CDR3 totals 14 residues. Germline V gene sequence: CDR1 SGHTA, CDR2 FQGNSA.